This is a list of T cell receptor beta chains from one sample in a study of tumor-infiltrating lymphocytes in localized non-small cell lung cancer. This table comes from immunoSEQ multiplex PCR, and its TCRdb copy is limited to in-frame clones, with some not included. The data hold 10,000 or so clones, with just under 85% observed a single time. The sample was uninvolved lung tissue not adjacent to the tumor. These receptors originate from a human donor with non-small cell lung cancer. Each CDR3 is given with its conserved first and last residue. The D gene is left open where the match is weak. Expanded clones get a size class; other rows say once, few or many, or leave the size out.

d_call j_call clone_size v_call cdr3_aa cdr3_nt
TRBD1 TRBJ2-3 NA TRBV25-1 CASSESGTGTQYF TGTGCCAGCAGTGAATCGGGGACAGGGACGCAGTATTTT
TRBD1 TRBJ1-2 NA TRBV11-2 CASSPLSDRGRRYGYTF TGTGCCAGCAGCCCCCTCTCGGACAGGGGGCGCAGGTATGGCTACACCTTC
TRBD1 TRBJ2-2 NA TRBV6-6 CASREGTGLTGELFF TGTGCCAGCAGGGAGGGGACAGGGCTCACCGGGGAGCTGTTTTTT
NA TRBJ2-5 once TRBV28 CASSLRSGLPRETQYF TGTGCCAGCAGTTTACGATCGGGACTGCCCCGGGAGACCCAGTACTTC
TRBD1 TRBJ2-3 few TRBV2 CATAGQGSLDTQYF TGTGCCACTGCCGGACAGGGATCTCTTGATACGCAGTATTTT
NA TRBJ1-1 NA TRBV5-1 CASSLFLGWGSGEAFF TGCGCCAGCAGCCTGTTTCTCGGGTGGGGCTCGGGTGAAGCTTTCTTT
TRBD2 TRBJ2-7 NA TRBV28 CASSSGTSGRDEQYF TGTGCCAGCAGTTCCGGGACTAGCGGGCGGGACGAGCAGTACTTC
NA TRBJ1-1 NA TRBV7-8 CASSLPGRGTEAFF TGTGCCAGCAGCTTACCGGGTAGGGGGACTGAAGCTTTCTTT
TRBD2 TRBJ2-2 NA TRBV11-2 CASSSRLARRTGELFF TGTGCCAGCAGCTCCCGACTAGCGCGGAGAACCGGGGAGCTGTTTTTT
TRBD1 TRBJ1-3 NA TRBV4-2 CASSRLGQENTIYF TGTGCCAGCAGCCGGCTAGGACAGGAGAACACCATATATTTT
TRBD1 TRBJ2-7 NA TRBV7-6 CASSFGQGVHEQYF TGTGCCAGCAGCTTTGGACAGGGGGTACACGAGCAGTACTTC
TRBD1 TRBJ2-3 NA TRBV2 CASSVSGTGGTDTQYF TGTGCCAGCAGTGTCTCAGGGACAGGGGGCACAGATACGCAGTATTTT
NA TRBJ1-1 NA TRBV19 CASKRDGVNTEAFF TGTGCCAGTAAGAGGGACGGGGTTAACACTGAAGCTTTCTTT
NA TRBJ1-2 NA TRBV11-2 CASSFSGDYGYTF TGTGCCAGCAGCTTTAGTGGGGACTATGGCTACACCTTC
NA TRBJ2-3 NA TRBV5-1 CASSGVGGTDTQYF TGCGCCAGCAGCGGGGTTGGGGGGACAGATACGCAGTATTTT
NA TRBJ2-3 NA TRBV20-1 CSAARVGQYF TGCAGTGCTGCCAGGGTCGGGCAGTATTTT
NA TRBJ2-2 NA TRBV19 CASSIPPSRRGELFF TGTGCCAGTAGTATCCCTCCGTCACGTCGGGGGGAGCTGTTTTTT
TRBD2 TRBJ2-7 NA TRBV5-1 CASSFGTSGYEQYF TGCGCCAGCAGCTTCGGGACTAGCGGCTACGAGCAGTACTTC
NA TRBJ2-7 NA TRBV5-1 CASTPPGGGSYEQYF TGCGCCAGCACCCCCCCGGGGGGCGGCTCCTACGAGCAGTACTTC
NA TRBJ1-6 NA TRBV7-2 CASSQQGIPSTFRASPLHF TGTGCCAGCAGCCAGCAGGGAATTCCGTCCACCTTCAGGGCTTCACCCCTCCACTTT
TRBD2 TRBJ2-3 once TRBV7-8 CASSLGTSGDTQYF TGTGCCAGCAGCCTGGGGACTAGCGGGGATACGCAGTATTTT
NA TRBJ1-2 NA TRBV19 CASTGSDYGYTF TGTGCCAGTACGGGGAGTGACTATGGCTACACCTTC
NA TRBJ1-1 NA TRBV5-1 CASSSPWGDSHSMNTEAFF TGCGCCAGCAGCTCACCTTGGGGGGACTCTCATTCTATGAACACTGAAGCTTTCTTT
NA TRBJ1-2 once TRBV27 CASSLGGGMGYGYTF TGTGCCAGCAGTTTAGGAGGGGGTATGGGCTATGGCTACACCTTC
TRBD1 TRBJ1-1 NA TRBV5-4 CASSRLTGVATEAFF TGTGCCAGCAGCAGATTGACAGGGGTGGCCACTGAAGCTTTCTTT
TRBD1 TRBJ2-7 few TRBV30 CASGTARSSYEQYF TGTGCCTCCGGGACAGCCCGGAGCTCCTACGAGCAGTACTTC
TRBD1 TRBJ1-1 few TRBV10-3 CAISGTGETTEAFF TGTGCCATCAGTGGCACAGGGGAAACGACTGAAGCTTTCTTT
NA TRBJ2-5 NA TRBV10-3 CAISERMASGETQYF TGTGCCATCAGTGAAAGGATGGCCTCAGGAGAGACCCAGTACTTC
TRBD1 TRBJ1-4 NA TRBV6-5 CASSRGQGTNEKLFF TGTGCCAGCAGTCGTGGACAGGGCACAAATGAAAAACTGTTTTTT
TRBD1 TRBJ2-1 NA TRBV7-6 CASSFRGSSYNEQFF TGTGCCAGCAGCTTCAGGGGGAGCTCCTACAATGAGCAGTTCTTC
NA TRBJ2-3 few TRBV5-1 CASSSTGTSTDTQYF TGCGCCAGCAGCTCGACTGGGACTAGCACAGATACGCAGTATTTT
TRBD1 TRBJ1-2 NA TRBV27 CASSSYIGQAGSNYGYTF TGTGCCAGCAGTTCCTACATTGGACAGGCTGGGTCTAACTATGGCTACACCTTC
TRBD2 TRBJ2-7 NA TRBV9 CASSVGLAGDVYEQYF TGTGCCAGCAGCGTAGGGCTAGCGGGAGATGTCTACGAGCAGTACTTC
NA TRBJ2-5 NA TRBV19 CASGGTGLSETQYF TGTGCCAGTGGAGGAACGGGATTGTCGGAGACCCAGTACTTC
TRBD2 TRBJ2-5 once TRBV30 CAWGTSGLGETQYF TGTGCCTGGGGGACTAGCGGGCTTGGGGAGACCCAGTACTTC
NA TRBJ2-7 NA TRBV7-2 CASSSSSGPYYEQYF TGTGCCAGCAGCTCCTCATCGGGACCCTACTACGAGCAGTACTTC
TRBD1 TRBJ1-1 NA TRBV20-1 CSAQDRAEAFF TGCAGTGCTCAAGACAGGGCAGAAGCTTTCTTT
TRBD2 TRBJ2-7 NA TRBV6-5 CASSNTASGDYEQYF TGTGCCAGCAGCAACACGGCTAGCGGGGACTACGAGCAGTACTTC
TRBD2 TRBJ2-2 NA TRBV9 CASKAGGQGGELFF TGTGCCAGCAAAGCGGGGGGGCAAGGCGGGGAGCTGTTTTTT
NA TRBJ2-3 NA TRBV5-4 CASSLNPTDTQYF TGTGCCAGCAGCTTGAACCCCACAGATACGCAGTATTTT
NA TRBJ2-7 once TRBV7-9 CASSLVAEQYF TGTGCCAGCAGCTTAGTTGCCGAGCAGTACTTC
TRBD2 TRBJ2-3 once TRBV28 CASREGPSSDTQYF TGTGCCAGCCGGGAGGGCCCCTCTTCAGATACGCAGTATTTT
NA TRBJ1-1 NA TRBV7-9 CASRVMNTEAFF TGTGCCAGCAGAGTCATGAACACTGAAGCTTTCTTT
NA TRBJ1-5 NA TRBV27 CASSLYLNQPQHF TGTGCCAGCAGTTTGTATTTAAATCAGCCCCAGCATTTT
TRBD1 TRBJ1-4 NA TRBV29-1 CSATYGTGLEKLFF TGCAGCGCGACCTACGGGACAGGGCTTGAAAAACTGTTTTTT
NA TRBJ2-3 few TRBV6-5 CASSYQLTGRDTQYF TGTGCCAGCAGTTACCAGTTGACCGGCCGAGATACGCAGTATTTT
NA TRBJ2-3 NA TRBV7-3 CASSLTGQGLTDTQYF TGTGCCAGCAGCTTAACGGGGCAGGGGCTCACAGATACGCAGTATTTT
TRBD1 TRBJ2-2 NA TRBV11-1 CASSPTGYTGELFF TGTGCCAGCAGCCCGACAGGGTACACCGGGGAGCTGTTTTTT
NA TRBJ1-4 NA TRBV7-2 CASSFWGVDEKLFF TGTGCCAGCAGCTTCTGGGGGGTAGATGAAAAACTGTTTTTT
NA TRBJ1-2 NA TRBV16 CASSQRANYGYTF TGTGCCAGCAGCCAAAGAGCTAACTATGGCTACACCTTC
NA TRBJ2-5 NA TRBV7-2 CASSFSTLLRAQYF TGTGCCAGCAGCTTTTCAACACTTCTCAGGGCCCAGTACTTC
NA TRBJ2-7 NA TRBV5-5 CASSLGLTYEQYF TGTGCCAGCAGCCTTGGACTTACCTACGAGCAGTACTTC
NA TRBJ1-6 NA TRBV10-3 CAISERQVGDSPLHF TGTGCCATCAGTGAGAGACAGGTTGGAGATTCACCCCTCCACTTT
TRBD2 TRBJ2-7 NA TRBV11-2 CASSPLNRLAGETYEQYF TGTGCCAGCAGCCCCTTGAATAGACTAGCGGGGGAAACATACGAGCAGTACTTC
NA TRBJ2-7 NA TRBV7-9 CASSRGETYEQYF TGTGCCAGCAGCCGCGGGGAAACCTACGAGCAGTACTTC